This TCR beta chain is drawn from a study of cytomegalovirus exposure and HLA in healthy donors. Overall study results and limits: The majority of TCR sequences were rare, yet some public TCRs appeared in many donors. Follow-up analysis found HLA locus-dependent TCR association rates, highest for DRB1 and lowest for HLA-C.

Vbeta (60) and Jbeta (13) primers were used in the PCR. Measured with immunoSEQ multiplex PCR; TCRdb has only the in-frame clones, and not every one. Among around 110,000 clones listed, approximately 80% were seen once. Of note for this clone: Its antigen is undetermined.

Germline V gene sequence: CDR1 MNHEY, CDR2 SMNVEV (reference sequence). The CDR3 spans 16 residues. V lost 5 bases, J lost 4 bases, and 9 bases stayed unmatched. This receptor was taken from a man younger than 45 in good health and CMV-seropositive. This chain connects TRBV27 to TRBJ2-5; the match to TRBD1 covers 11 bases. The sequenced sample consisted of PBMCs. The CDR3 here is CASSPQDRGRGETQYF. The DNA of the CDR3 is TGTGCCAGCAGTCCCCAGGACAGGGGGCGCGGAGAGACCCAGTACTTC.